The 12 T cell receptor beta chains below come from one sample, sequenced in a study of blood T cell repertoires in COVID-19. Method: immunoSEQ multiplex PCR; TCRdb's copy keeps in-frame clones and lacks some. Here the sample spans a few hundred thousand clones, approximately 90% being singletons. Sequenced input: peripheral blood. The receptors stem from a man in his late teens or twenties with active or convalescent COVID-19.

The chain carries TRBV7-3 and TRBJ2-6; 7 positions agree with TRBD1. Looked up from germline, CDR1 is SGHTA and CDR2 is FQGTGA. The ends lost 6 bases at V and 0 bases at J; junction bases unmatched: 5. There are 16 residues in the CDR3. CDR3 loop: CASSQTGVSGANVLTF. The CDR3 DNA reads as TGTGCCAGCAGTCAAACAGGGGTCTCTGGGGCCAACGTCCTGACTTTC.

The V call is TRBV7-9, the J call TRBJ2-5; TRBD1 matches 8 bases. The CDR3 extends over 16 amino acids. V was pared by 5 bases and J by 5 bases, with 13 bases of the junction left unmatched. Germline loops: CDR1 SEHNR, CDR2 FQNEAQ (reference sequence). This CDR3 is CASSQGRQGPPETQYF. The CDR3 DNA reads as TGTGCCAGCAGCCAGGGGAGACAGGGGCCCCCCGAGACCCAGTACTTC.

This clone turned up a few times. The genes are TRBV29-1 and TRBJ2-7; 9 bases agree with TRBD2. CDR1 SQVTM and CDR2 ANQGSEA come from the germline V gene. The trim removed 6 bases at V and 1 base at J, leaving 16 bases unmatched. CDR3 length: 17 residues. The CDR3: CSVGGGLAGVPSYEQYF. CDR3 sequence (DNA): TGCAGCGTGGGAGGGGGGTTAGCGGGAGTTCCGTCCTACGAGCAGTACTTC.

The genes are TRBV29-1 and TRBJ2-3; TRBD2 matches 8 bases. The CDR3 sequence is 14 residues long. The trim removed 6 bases at V and 7 bases at J, leaving 12 bases unmatched. The germline CDR1 and CDR2 sequences are SQVTM and ANQGSEA. The CDR3 here is CSVASAGGQYTQYF. CDR3 in DNA: TGCAGCGTCGCGTCGGCGGGGGGCCAATATACGCAGTATTTT.

The rearrangement joins TRBV4-2 to TRBJ2-1, with D hard to call. The germline gives CDR1 LGHNA, CDR2 YNFKEQ. CDR3 length: 15 residues. Trimming took off 1 base at V and 0 bases at J, with 7 bases between the two ends. CDR3 in amino acids: CASSQALSSYNEQFF. The CDR3 DNA reads TGTGCCAGCAGCCAAGCGTTGAGCTCCTACAATGAGCAGTTCTTC.

The chain combines TRBV19 with TRBJ2-3, with TRBD2 as a possible D gene (5 bases). The germline V and J ends were trimmed by 0 bases and 7 bases, with 8 bases remaining between them. This CDR3 spans 13 amino acids. Germline lookup yields CDR1 LNHDA and CDR2 SQIVND (reference sequence). CDR3 sequence (DNA): TGTGCCAGTAGTATAGATCCCGGGAATACGCAGTATTTT. The encoded protein is CASSIDPGNTQYF.

J is TRBJ2-1 and V is TRBV14; D is possibly TRBD2 (6 bases). The CDR3 is made up of 16 amino acids. V dropped 3 bases and J dropped 8 bases, with 20 bases sitting between them. Germline-derived CDR1 and CDR2 are SGHDN and FVKESK. The CDR3 loop reads CASSHSLSGPRDEQFF. As DNA, the CDR3 is TGTGCCAGCAGCCACTCTCTTAGCGGACCCAGAGATGAGCAGTTCTTC.

The genes are TRBV7-7 and TRBJ2-7; 9 bases are shared with TRBD1. Trimming cost V 5 bases and J 1 base; bases outside gene matches: 6. The CDR3 loop spans 15 amino acids. Germline CDR1 and CDR2: SSHAT and FNYEAQ (reference sequence). Here the CDR3 DNA reads TGTGCCAGCAGCATCCGACAGGGGGGGTCCTACGAGCAGTACTTC. It is translated as CASSIRQGGSYEQYF. The whole variable domain, remainder taken from reference TRBV7-7 and TRBJ2-7, is GAGVSQSPRYKVTKRGQDVTLRCDPISSHATLYWYQQALGQGPEFLTYFNYEAQPDKSGLPSDRFSAERPEGSISTLTIQRTEQRDSAMYRCASSIRQGGSYEQYFGPGTRLTVT.

For the CDR3, the DNA is TGTGCCAGCAGCTTGGGACTAGCGGGAGGCACAGATACGCAGTATTTT. This codes for CASSLGLAGGTDTQYF. The chain links TRBV7-3 to TRBJ2-3, with 14 bases lining up with TRBD2. Looked up from germline, CDR1 is SGHTA and CDR2 is FQGTGA. The trim removed 3 bases at V and 1 base at J, leaving 0 bases unmatched. The CDR3 length is 16 residues.

V is TRBV15 and J is TRBJ2-3; TRBD1 aligns across 7 bases. This CDR3 spans 15 amino acids. The V and J ends lost 0 bases and 3 bases, in that order; junction bases with no gene match: 3. The germline V gene encodes CDR1 LNHNV and CDR2 YYDKDF (reference sequence). Here the CDR3 DNA reads TGTGCCACCAGCAGAGATGCCAGGGGGACAGATACGCAGTATTTT. This translates into CATSRDARGTDTQYF.

This clone was counted once. This rearrangement joins TRBV14 to TRBJ1-1; D uncertain. Trimming removed 0 bases from V and 0 bases from J, with 17 bases in between. Germline assignment: CDR1 SGHDN and CDR2 FVKESK. The CDR3 sequence is 18 residues long. CDR3 in amino acids: CASSQESLFQVLNTEAFF. CDR3 DNA sequence: TGTGCCAGCAGCCAAGAGAGTTTGTTCCAGGTACTGAACACTGAAGCTTTCTTT.

This clone showed up just a few times. V and J are TRBV7-2 and TRBJ2-3; TRBD2 matches 8 bases. CDR1 and CDR2 (germline): SGHTA, FQGNSA. With V trimmed by 5 bases and J by 2 bases, 9 bases remained unmatched. There are 16 residues in the CDR3. For the CDR3, the DNA is TGTGCCAGCAGCGGACGGGTCGGGGGGGCCACAGATACGCAGTATTTT. Its translation: CASSGRVGGATDTQYF.